These 6 T cell receptor beta chains came from one sample sequenced in a study of shared clonotypes between healthy human individuals. Profiled with immunoSEQ multiplex PCR; TCRdb holds only in-frame clones, not every one. This sample has 85,000 to 100,000 clones, with 67% found just once. The sequencing input was memory CD8+ T cells sorted from blood. The subset here: CD45RO+ cells pooled with CCR7-negative TemRA cells. The receptors were sampled from a young man in good health.

The V call is TRBV9, the J call TRBJ2-7, with TRBD2 identical over 10 bases. The J segment lost 5 bases and the V segment lost 0 bases, leaving 8 bases of the junction unmatched. This CDR3 contains 16 residues. CDR1 and CDR2 from the germline V gene are SGDLS and YYNGEE. The CDR3 loop is CASSVGGLAGVHEQYF. The CDR3 DNA follows: TGTGCCAGCAGCGTAGGAGGGCTAGCGGGAGTCCACGAGCAGTACTTC. Full variable domain (rest looked up from reference TRBV9 and TRBJ2-7): DSGVTQTPKHLITATGQRVTLRCSPRSGDLSVYWYQQSLDQGLQFLIQYYNGEERAKGNILERFSAQQFPDLHSELNLSSLELGDSALYFCASSVGGLAGVHEQYFGPGTRLTVT.

This sequence joins TRBV7-6 and TRBJ2-1; possible D gene TRBD2, 7 bases. The V end was cut by 5 bases, the J end by 3 bases, with 17 bases between. CDR3 length equals 16 residues. Germline assignment: CDR1 SGHVS and CDR2 FNYEAQ. CDR3 protein: CASSPTGGLIYNEQFF. For the CDR3, the DNA is TGTGCCAGCAGCCCTACCGGGGGGCTAATCTACAATGAGCAGTTCTTC.

This rearrangement joins TRBV10-1 to TRBJ2-1; TRBD2 agrees at 9 bases. CDR1 is WNHNN and CDR2 is SYGVQD in the germline V gene (reference sequence). J was trimmed by 0 bases and V by 10 bases; bases with no gene match: 13. The CDR3 runs 17 residues. CDR3 in amino acids: CATRPFSGRSSYNEQFF. CDR3 nucleotide sequence: TGCGCCACCAGACCCTTTAGCGGGAGAAGCTCCTACAATGAGCAGTTCTTC.

This chain joins TRBV6-1 and TRBJ1-4; 7 nucleotides agree with TRBD1. Germline V gives CDR1 MNHNS, CDR2 SASEGT. J was trimmed by 5 bases and V by 5 bases; bases with no gene match: 8. This CDR3 is built from 15 residues. The CDR3 here is CASSLRDSSNEKLFF. The CDR3 nucleotides are TGTGCCAGCAGTCTCCGGGACAGCTCGAATGAAAAACTGTTTTTT.

This clone was seen a few times. The chain uses TRBV4-3 and TRBJ2-2, with TRBD2 identical over 8 bases. The length of the CDR3 is 16 residues. V was clipped by 0 bases and J by 6 bases; unmatched bases: 6. In germline, CDR1 is LGHNA, CDR2 YSLEER. The CDR3 DNA reads as TGCGCCAGCAGCCAAGATTCCGGGAGGGTCTCCGGGGAGCTGTTTTTT. It encodes CASSQDSGRVSGELFF.

The gene calls are TRBV7-2 and TRBJ1-6; possibly TRBD1 for D (6 bases). Germline-derived CDR1 and CDR2 are SGHTA and FQGNSA. CDR3 length: 19 residues. Trimming shortened V by 2 bases and J by 0 bases, and 17 bases separated the two germline ends. The CDR3 sequence: CASSLRSQGLNSYNSPLHF. The CDR3 coding sequence is TGTGCCAGCAGCTTAAGGTCACAGGGCCTTAACTCCTATAATTCACCCCTCCACTTT. The full variable domain, in which reference TRBV7-2 and TRBJ1-6 provide the parts outside the CDR3, is GAGVSQSPSNKVTEKGKDVELRCDPISGHTALYWYRQSLGQGLEFLIYFQGNSAPDKSGLPSDRFSAERTGGSVSTLTIQRTQQEDSAVYLCASSLRSQGLNSYNSPLHFGNGTRLTVT.